These 6 T cell receptor beta chains came from one sample sequenced in a study of blood T cell repertoires in COVID-19. Clones were sequenced by immunoSEQ multiplex PCR, and TCRdb holds only the in-frame ones, with some missing. Counted here are about 61,000 clones, 65% to 85% occurring once; the ten biggest clones make up roughly 20%. The sequenced material came from peripheral blood. The receptors stem from a man of 80 years or more with active or convalescent COVID-19.

This clone showed up just a few times. This chain uses TRBV24-1 with TRBJ2-1, with 13 bases lining up with TRBD2. The junction had 2 bases not matched to a gene; V was cut back by 1 base and J by 9 bases. This CDR3 spans 15 amino acids. The germline V gene encodes CDR1 KGHDR and CDR2 SFDVKD. CDR3 coding DNA: TGTGCCACCAGTGATTTTACTAGCGGGGGGGGTGAGCAGTTCTTC. Its translation is CATSDFTSGGGEQFF.

The chain recombines TRBV9 with TRBJ1-2; 9 bases fit TRBD1. The CDR3 is 14 amino acids. With 6 bases clipped from V and 8 bases from J, the junction kept 11 bases outside the gene matches. Germline lookup yields CDR1 SGDLS and CDR2 YYNGEE. CDR3 loop: CASNRGLGIPGYTF. The CDR3 nucleotides read TGTGCCAGCAACAGGGGGCTTGGAATTCCGGGCTACACCTTC.

The chain couples TRBV19 to TRBJ1-2; D is possibly TRBD1 (5 bases). This CDR3 comprises 16 residues. Germline-derived CDR1 and CDR2 are LNHDA and SQIVND (reference sequence). V was shortened by 4 bases and J by 6 bases, with 21 bases between the two germline ends. CDR3 sequence: CASSRRRFSGGDGYTF. The CDR3 DNA follows: TGTGCCAGTAGTAGACGAAGATTCTCCGGGGGAGATGGCTACACCTTC.

The chain is built from TRBV5-1 and TRBJ2-1, with 10 bases that match TRBD2. V lost 0 bases and J lost 8; bases outside the gene matches: 5. There are 15 residues in the CDR3. Germline V gives CDR1 SGHRS, CDR2 YFSETQ. Here the CDR3 reads CASSLGAGGPDEQFF. CDR3 coding DNA: TGCGCCAGCAGCTTGGGAGCGGGAGGGCCCGATGAGCAGTTCTTC.

The chain has TRBV7-9 and TRBJ1-1, with D possibly being TRBD1 (6 bases). This CDR3 region has 13 residues. The V gene's germline CDR1 is SEHNR and CDR2 FQNEAQ (reference sequence). V was shortened by 4 bases and J by 7 bases, with 13 bases between the two germline ends. As DNA, the CDR3 is TGTGCCAGCAGCTCGCAGACAGGTTATGAAGCTTTCTTT. Translating it yields CASSSQTGYEAFF.

The chain couples TRBV25-1 to TRBJ2-1; 9 bases align to TRBD2. J was trimmed by 1 base and V by 2 bases; bases with no gene match: 3. Germline values: CDR1 MGHDK, CDR2 SYGVNS. This CDR3 contains 16 residues. The CDR3 protein is CASSEDLAGSYNEQFF. For the CDR3, the DNA is TGTGCCAGCAGTGAAGACCTAGCGGGGTCCTACAATGAGCAGTTCTTC.